This T cell receptor (beta chain) stems from a study of early T cells in non-severe SARS-CoV-2 infection. This clonotype turned up a few times. Antigen specificity is unknown. General study results and limits: The VDJdb matching leaned toward anti-spike CD8 responses and overlooked private and CD4 specificities.

The germline CDR1 and CDR2 sequences are MNHEY and SVGEGT. The CDR3 sequence is 11 residues long. The V and J ends lost 2 bases and 10 bases respectively, with 9 bases between them. The library protocol tagged individual cDNA molecules with unique molecular identifiers. TCRdb analysed the 5' RACE reads with MiXCR anew, one entry per CDR3 protein. The sample contains some 25,000 distinct CDR3 sequences, about 4.6% of which appear only once. The sequenced material came from whole blood. This chain uses TRBV6-2 or TRBV6-3 with TRBJ2-7, with D possibly being TRBD1 (6 bases). This sequence originates from an adult who was a healthcare worker with PCR-confirmed SARS-CoV-2 infection or an uninfected control (not recorded which). CDR3 residues: CASSYIRGQYF. In nucleotides, the CDR3 is TGTGCCAGCAGTTACATCAGGGGACAGTACTTC.